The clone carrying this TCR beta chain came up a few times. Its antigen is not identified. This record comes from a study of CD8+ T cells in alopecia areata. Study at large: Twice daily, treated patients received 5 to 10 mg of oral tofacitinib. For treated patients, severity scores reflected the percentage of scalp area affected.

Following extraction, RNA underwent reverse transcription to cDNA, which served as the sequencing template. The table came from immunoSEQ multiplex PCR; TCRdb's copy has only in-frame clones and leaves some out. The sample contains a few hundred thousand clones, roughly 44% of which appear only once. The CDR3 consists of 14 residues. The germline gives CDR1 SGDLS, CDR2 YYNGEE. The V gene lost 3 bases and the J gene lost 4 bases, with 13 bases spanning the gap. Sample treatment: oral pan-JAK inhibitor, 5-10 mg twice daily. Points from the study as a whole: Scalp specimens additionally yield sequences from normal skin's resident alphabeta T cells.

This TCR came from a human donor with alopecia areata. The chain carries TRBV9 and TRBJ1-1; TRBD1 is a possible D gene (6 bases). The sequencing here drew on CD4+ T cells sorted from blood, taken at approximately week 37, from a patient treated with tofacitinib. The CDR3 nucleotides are TGTGCCAGCAGCGCCCAGAGGGGGGGCACTGAAGCTTTCTTT. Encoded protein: CASSAQRGGTEAFF. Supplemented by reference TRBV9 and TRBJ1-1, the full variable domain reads DSGVTQTPKHLITATGQRVTLRCSPRSGDLSVYWYQQSLDQGLQFLIQYYNGEERAKGNILERFSAQQFPDLHSELNLSSLELGDSALYFCASSAQRGGTEAFFGQGTRLTVV.